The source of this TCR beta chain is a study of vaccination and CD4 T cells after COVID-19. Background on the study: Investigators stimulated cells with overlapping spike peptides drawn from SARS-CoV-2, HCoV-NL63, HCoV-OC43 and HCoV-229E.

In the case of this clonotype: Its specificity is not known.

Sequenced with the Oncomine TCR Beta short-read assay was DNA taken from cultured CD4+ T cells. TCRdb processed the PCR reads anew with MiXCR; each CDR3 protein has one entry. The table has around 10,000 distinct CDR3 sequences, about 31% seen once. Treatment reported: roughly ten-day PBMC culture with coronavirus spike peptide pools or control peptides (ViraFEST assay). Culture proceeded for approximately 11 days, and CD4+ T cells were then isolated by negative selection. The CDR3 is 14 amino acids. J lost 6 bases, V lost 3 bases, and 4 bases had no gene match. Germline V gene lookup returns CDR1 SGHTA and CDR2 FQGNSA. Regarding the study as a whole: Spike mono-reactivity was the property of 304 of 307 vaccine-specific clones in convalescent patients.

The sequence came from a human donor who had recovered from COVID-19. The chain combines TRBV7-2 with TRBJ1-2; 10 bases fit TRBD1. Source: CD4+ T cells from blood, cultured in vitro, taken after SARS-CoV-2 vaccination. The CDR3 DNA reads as TGTGCCAGCAGCTTCGCGGACAGGGGGAATGGCTACACCTTC. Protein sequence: CASSFADRGNGYTF.